Many counts were recorded for the clone carrying this T cell receptor beta chain. V lost 4 bases to trimming and J lost 0 bases, with 21 bases between them. Germline V CDR1 and CDR2: SGHTA, FQGTGA. The CDR3 has 18 residues. The data are from a study of CD8 T cells in ankylosing spondylitis. TCRdb redid the calling of the 5' RACE reads with MiXCR, one entry per CDR3 protein. The sample consists of some 220,000 distinct CDR3 sequences, roughly 8% of them appearing once. The clonotype was recovered from a female donor with ankylosing spondylitis or in good health (not recorded which). The rearrangement links TRBV7-3 to TRBJ1-1; D is ambiguous. Source material: blood, either unsorted or a sorted T cell fraction (not recorded which). CDR3 in amino acids: CASSSSGPGVRVNTEAFF. CDR3 in DNA: TGTGCCAGCAGCTCTAGTGGTCCCGGTGTAAGGGTGAACACTGAAGCTTTCTTT.